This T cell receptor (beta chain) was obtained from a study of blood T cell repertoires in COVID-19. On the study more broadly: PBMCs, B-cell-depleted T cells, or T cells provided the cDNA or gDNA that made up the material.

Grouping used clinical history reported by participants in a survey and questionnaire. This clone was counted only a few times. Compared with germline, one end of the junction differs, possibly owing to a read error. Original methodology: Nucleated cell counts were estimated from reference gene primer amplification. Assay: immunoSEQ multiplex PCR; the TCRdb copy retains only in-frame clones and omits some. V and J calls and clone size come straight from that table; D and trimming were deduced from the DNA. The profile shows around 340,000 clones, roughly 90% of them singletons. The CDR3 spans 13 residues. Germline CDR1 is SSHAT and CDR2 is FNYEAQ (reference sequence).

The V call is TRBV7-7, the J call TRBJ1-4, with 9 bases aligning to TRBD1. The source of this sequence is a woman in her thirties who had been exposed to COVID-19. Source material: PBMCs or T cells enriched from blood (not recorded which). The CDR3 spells CASSPGQGEKLFF. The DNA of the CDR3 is TGTGCTAGCAGCCCAGGACAGGGGGAAAAACTGTTTTTT.